These 13 T cell receptor beta chains originate from one sample sequenced in a study of T cells after yellow fever vaccination. TCRdb re-analysed the 5' RACE reads in MiXCR, keeping a single row per CDR3 protein. The data hold approximately 510,000 distinct CDR3 sequences, with just over 20% observed a single time. Specimen: PBMCs, collected roughly 20 days after the first yellow fever vaccination. These receptors were obtained from a man in his late teens or twenties who received the YFV17D yellow fever vaccine.

The chain is built from TRBV20-1 and TRBJ1-1, with D possibly TRBD1 on 6 matching bases. CDR3 size: 14 residues. Germline CDR1 is DFQATT and CDR2 is SNEGSKA (reference sequence). Between the trimmed V and J ends, which lost 6 bases and 3 bases, there was a span of 17 bases. DNA for the CDR3: TGCAGTGCGGGTGGGGGGAAGGGGGACACTGAAGCTTTCTTT. Its protein product is CSAGGGKGDTEAFF.

The rearrangement uses TRBV6-4 and TRBJ2-3, with D possibly TRBD1 on 5 matching bases. The V and J ends lost 3 bases and 3 bases respectively, with 7 bases between them. The CDR3 has 13 amino acids. Germline V gene lookup returns CDR1 MRHNA and CDR2 SNTAGT. CDR3 nucleotides: TGTGCCAGCAGTGAACAGGCTACAGATACGCAGTATTTT. This encodes CASSEQATDTQYF.

This clonotype was counted a few times. The CDR3 region has the DNA TGTGCCAGCAGTGAAGCATACAGTGAAAATTCACCCCTCCACTTT. This translates into CASSEAYSENSPLHF. The chain is built from TRBV6-1 and TRBJ1-6, with D hard to call. CDR1 MNHNS and CDR2 SASEGT come from the germline V gene. V lost 0 bases and J 7 bases, leaving 10 bases between the germline ends. The CDR3 extends over 15 amino acids.

The rearrangement uses TRBV30 and TRBJ1-1, with D uncertain. With 1 base removed from V and 5 bases from J, the gap between germline ends came to 8 bases. In germline, CDR1 is GTSNPN, CDR2 SVGIG (reference sequence). The CDR3 covers 12 residues. For the CDR3, the DNA is TGTGCCTGGAGTGGGTTTGAAACTGAAGCTTTCTTT. Translation: CAWSGFETEAFF.

This clonotype was seen a few times. The chain joins TRBV7-9 to TRBJ2-7, with D possibly being TRBD1 (5 bases). Germline loops: CDR1 SEHNR, CDR2 FQNEAQ (reference sequence). This CDR3 contains 13 residues. V lost 4 bases and J lost 0, with 7 bases in between. DNA of the CDR3: TGTGCCAGCAGCTCGACAGCCTCCTACGAGCAGTACGTC. Residues: CASSSTASYEQYV.

The V call is TRBV3-1, the J call TRBJ2-1, with 7 bases identical to TRBD2. Germline lookup yields CDR1 LGHDT and CDR2 YNNKEL (reference sequence). V trimming: 5 bases; J trimming: 6 bases; junction bases outside the gene matches: 4. CDR3 length: 13 amino acids. CDR3: CASSFTGGNEQFF. The CDR3 DNA sequence: TGTGCCAGCAGCTTCACGGGGGGCAATGAGCAGTTCTTC.

The rearrangement uses TRBV4-3 and TRBJ1-3; no clear D. Germline CDR1 is LGHNA and CDR2 is YSLEER. V was shortened by 0 bases and J by 2 bases, with 14 bases between the two germline ends. The CDR3 has 17 amino acids. As DNA, the CDR3 is TGCGCCAGCAGCCAAGACTGGAATTACGGGACTGGAAACACCATATATTTT. It codes for CASSQDWNYGTGNTIYF.

The chain couples TRBV4-3 to TRBJ1-1; TRBD1 is a possible D gene (6 bases). CDR1 is LGHNA, CDR2 YSLEER, per germline. Trimming stripped 0 bases from V and 3 bases from J, with 17 bases between. The CDR3 covers 17 residues. This CDR3 is CASSQDSTRGGDTEAFF. The CDR3 coding sequence is TGCGCCAGCAGCCAAGATTCGACCAGGGGAGGGGACACTGAAGCTTTCTTT.

This clonotype came up a few times. The rearrangement uses TRBV18 and TRBJ2-5; D gene uncertain. The germline CDR1 and CDR2 sequences are KGHSH and LQKENI. The length of the CDR3 is 13 residues. The V end lost 2 bases, the J end lost 4 bases, and 8 bases lay between the germline ends. CDR3 sequence reads: CASSPNGRETQYF. DNA for the CDR3: TGTGCCAGCTCACCAAACGGACGAGAGACCCAGTACTTC.

The rearrangement joins TRBV20-1 to TRBJ2-5, with TRBD1 matching over 8 bases. CDR1 and CDR2 (germline): DFQATT, SNEGSKA (reference sequence). Losses at the gene ends were 4 bases for V and 5 bases for J; bases not matched to a gene: 12. The CDR3 is 15 amino acids. As DNA, the CDR3 is TGCAGTGCTAATTACTGGACAGGGAAGGTGGAGACCCAGTACTTC. It specifies CSANYWTGKVETQYF.

This clonotype has a count of ten or more. This chain links TRBV29-1 with TRBJ1-1; D gene uncertain. CDR3 size: 12 residues. CDR1 and CDR2 from the germline V gene are SQVTM and ANQGSEA. V was clipped by 4 bases and J by 0 bases, with 6 bases between them. This CDR3 is CSVGRMNTEAFF. The CDR3 nucleotides are TGCAGCGTTGGTAGGATGAACACTGAAGCTTTCTTT.

The gene calls are TRBV4-1 and TRBJ1-5; TRBD1 agrees at 7 bases. Unmatched junction bases numbered 5, after V lost 3 bases and J lost 0 bases. In germline, CDR1 is MGHRA, CDR2 YSYEKL. CDR3 length equals 16 residues. The DNA of the CDR3 is TGCGCCAGCAGCCAGCCCGGACAGGCTAGCAATCAGCCCCAGCATTTT. Protein sequence: CASSQPGQASNQPQHF.

This clonotype was detected a few times. The genes are TRBV20-1 and TRBJ2-3, with D maybe TRBD2 (6 bases). Germline CDR1 reads DFQATT; CDR2 reads SNEGSKA (reference sequence). This CDR3 comprises 14 residues. The V and J ends lost 5 bases and 3 bases respectively, with 15 bases between them. The CDR3 protein is CSARDWGGTDTQYF. In DNA form, the CDR3 reads TGCAGTGCTCGGGACTGGGGCGGGACAGATACGCAGTATTTT.